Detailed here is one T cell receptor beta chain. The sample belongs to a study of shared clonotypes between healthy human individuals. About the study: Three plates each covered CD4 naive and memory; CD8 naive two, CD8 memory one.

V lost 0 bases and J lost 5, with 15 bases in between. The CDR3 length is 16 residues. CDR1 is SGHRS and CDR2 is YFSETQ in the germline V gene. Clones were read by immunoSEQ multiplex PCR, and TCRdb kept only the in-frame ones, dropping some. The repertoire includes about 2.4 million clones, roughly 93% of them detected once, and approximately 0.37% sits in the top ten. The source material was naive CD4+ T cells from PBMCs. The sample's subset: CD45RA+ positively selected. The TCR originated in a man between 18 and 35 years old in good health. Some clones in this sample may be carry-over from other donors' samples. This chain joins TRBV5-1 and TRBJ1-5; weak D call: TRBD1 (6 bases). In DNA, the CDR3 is TGCGCCAGCAGCTTGGCCCCGGGGGCGCCGGATCAGCCCCAGCATTTT. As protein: CASSLAPGAPDQPQHF.